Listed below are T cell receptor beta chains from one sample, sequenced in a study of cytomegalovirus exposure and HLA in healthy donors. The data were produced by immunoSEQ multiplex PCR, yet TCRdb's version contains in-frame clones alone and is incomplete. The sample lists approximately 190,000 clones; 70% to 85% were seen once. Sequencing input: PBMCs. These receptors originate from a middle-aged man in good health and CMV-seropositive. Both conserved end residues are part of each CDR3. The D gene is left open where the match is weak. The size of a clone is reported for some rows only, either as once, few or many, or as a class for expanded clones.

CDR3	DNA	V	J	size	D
CASSPGQLDSPLHF	TGCGCCAGCAGTCCGGGACAACTCGATTCACCCCTCCACTTT	TRBV5-1	TRBJ1-6	-	-
CASSFTSGRIQETQYF	TGTGCCAGCAGCTTCACTAGCGGGAGGATCCAAGAGACCCAGTACTTC	TRBV7-2	TRBJ2-5	-	TRBD2
CASSVGQGATEAFF	TGCGCCAGCAGCGTGGGACAGGGGGCCACTGAAGCTTTCTTT	TRBV5-1	TRBJ1-1	-	TRBD1
CASSQDGGLLNTEAFF	TGTGCCAGCAGCCAAGACGGAGGGCTTCTGAACACTGAAGCTTTCTTT	TRBV5-5	TRBJ1-1	-	-
CASSHPPYSGNTIYF	TGTGCCAGCAGCCACCCACCCTACTCTGGAAACACCATATATTTT	TRBV13	TRBJ1-3	-	-
CASSRRDREYNEQFF	TGTGCCAGCAGCAGAAGAGACAGGGAATACAATGAGCAGTTCTTC	TRBV7-6	TRBJ2-1	-	TRBD1
CASSLRDSDTGELFF	TGTGCCAGCAGCCTTAGAGACAGTGACACCGGGGAGCTGTTTTTT	TRBV4-2	TRBJ2-2	-	-
CAISGPGQGNQPQHF	TGTGCCATCAGTGGCCCGGGACAGGGCAATCAGCCCCAGCATTTT	TRBV10-3	TRBJ1-5	-	TRBD1
CASRDTNNEQFF	TGTGCCAGCAGGGACACGAACAATGAGCAGTTCTTC	TRBV2	TRBJ2-1	-	-
CASSLGQGAFYEQYF	TGTGCCAGCAGCTTAGGGCAGGGGGCGTTCTACGAGCAGTACTTC	TRBV7-3	TRBJ2-7	-	TRBD1
CSACGAGGDEQYF	TGCAGCGCTTGTGGAGCGGGAGGGGACGAGCAGTACTTC	TRBV29-1	TRBJ2-7	-	TRBD2
CASSLVYTGGLSDTIYF	TGCGCCAGCAGCTTGGTCTATACAGGGGGGCTTTCGGACACCATATATTTT	TRBV5-1	TRBJ1-3	-	TRBD1
CASRIAASNQPQHF	TGTGCCAGCCGCATCGCGGCTAGCAATCAGCCCCAGCATTTT	TRBV6-1	TRBJ1-5	-	-
CASSNLRGEYGYTF	TGTGCCAGCAGTAACTTACGGGGGGAGTATGGCTACACCTTC	TRBV6-5	TRBJ1-2	-	-
CASSFRGQGRPSTDTQYF	TGTGCCAGCAGTTTCCGCGGACAGGGAAGACCGAGCACAGATACGCAGTATTTT	TRBV27	TRBJ2-3	-	TRBD1
CAWSSGSGAAKLFF	TGTGCCTGGAGTTCCGGGAGCGGGGCAGCAAAACTGTTTTTT	TRBV30	TRBJ1-4	-	-
CASSVRSSSYEQYF	TGTGCCAGTAGCGTAAGGTCTAGCTCCTACGAGCAGTACTTC	TRBV19	TRBJ2-7	-	-
CASSVDPGGGYEQYF	TGTGCCAGCAGCGTAGACCCTGGCGGGGGCTACGAGCAGTACTTC	TRBV9	TRBJ2-7	-	TRBD2
CASSSPGQGAPYEQYF	TGTGCCAGCAGCTCACCGGGACAGGGGGCCCCCTACGAGCAGTACTTC	TRBV5-4	TRBJ2-7	few	TRBD1
CASSAYPGTGYGYTF	TGTGCCAGTAGTGCCTACCCCGGGACAGGCTATGGCTACACCTTC	TRBV19	TRBJ1-2	-	TRBD1
CASSPRGGRVTDTQYF	TGTGCCAGCAGCCCTCGCGGGGGCCGCGTGACAGATACGCAGTATTTT	TRBV9	TRBJ2-3	-	-
CASSLVLGGTSYNEQFF	TGCGCCAGCAGCTTGGTTCTGGGAGGGACCAGCTACAATGAGCAGTTCTTC	TRBV5-1	TRBJ2-1	-	TRBD2
CASSPQGSGSNQPQHF	TGTGCCAGCTCACCACAGGGGTCGGGTAGCAATCAGCCCCAGCATTTT	TRBV18	TRBJ1-5	-	-
CASSLSGYEQYF	TGCGCCAGCAGCTTGAGCGGGTACGAGCAGTACTTC	TRBV5-1	TRBJ2-7	-	-
CASRLTTDTQYF	TGCGCCAGCAGACTAACCACAGATACGCAGTATTTT	TRBV5-1	TRBJ2-3	-	-
CASSYSRRGGHNEQFF	TGTGCCAGCAGTTACTCGCGACGGGGAGGACACAATGAGCAGTTCTTC	TRBV6-5	TRBJ2-1	-	-
CASSVGRGQDTQYF	TGTGCCAGCAGCGTCGGTAGGGGGCAAGATACGCAGTATTTT	TRBV27	TRBJ2-3	-	TRBD1
CASSSGQNTEAFF	TGTGCCAGCAGCTCGGGACAGAACACTGAAGCTTTCTTT	TRBV5-6	TRBJ1-1	-	-
CAISEYGGTEAFF	TGTGCCATCAGTGAGTACGGGGGCACTGAAGCTTTCTTT	TRBV10-3	TRBJ1-1	once	-
CASSLGTGRQETQYF	TGCGCCAGCAGCCTAGGGACAGGGAGGCAAGAGACCCAGTACTTC	TRBV5-1	TRBJ2-5	-	TRBD1
CASSGAGGETQYF	TGTGCCAGCAGCGGGGCGGGAGGGGAGACCCAGTACTTC	TRBV9	TRBJ2-5	once	TRBD2
CASSLVPDRLDHQPQHF	TGTGCCAGCAGCTTGGTCCCCGACAGGTTGGATCATCAGCCCCAGCATTTT	TRBV5-8	TRBJ1-5	once	-
CASRQLAVGTDTQYF	TGTGCCAGCAGGCAGCTAGCGGTGGGGACAGATACGCAGTATTTT	TRBV2	TRBJ2-3	-	TRBD2
CASSEILAGLGADTQYF	TGTGCCAGCAGTGAAATATTAGCGGGACTGGGGGCAGATACGCAGTATTTT	TRBV2	TRBJ2-3	-	TRBD2
CASSLKTGITNYGYTF	TGTGCCAGCAGCCTTAAGACAGGGATCACTAACTATGGCTACACCTTC	TRBV11-2	TRBJ1-2	-	TRBD1
CASSKRPTDQPQHF	TGTGCCAGTAGTAAAAGACCGACTGATCAGCCCCAGCATTTT	TRBV19	TRBJ1-5	-	-
CAIPGQGTGGYTF	TGTGCCATCCCGGGACAGGGAACAGGTGGCTACACCTTC	TRBV10-3	TRBJ1-2	-	TRBD1
CASSPGLAGTTGELFF	TGTGCCAGCAGCCCGGGACTAGCGGGGACCACCGGGGAGCTGTTTTTT	TRBV7-3	TRBJ2-2	-	TRBD2
CASSLRQGPYEQYF	TGTGCCAGCAGCTTGAGACAGGGCCCCTACGAGCAGTACTTC	TRBV7-9	TRBJ2-7	-	TRBD1
CASSLFAGGYEQYF	TGTGCCAGCAGTTTATTTGCGGGAGGCTACGAGCAGTACTTC	TRBV28	TRBJ2-7	-	TRBD2
CASSLGTSGGGQYF	TGTGCCAGCAGCTTGGGAACTAGCGGGGGAGGGCAGTACTTC	TRBV5-6	TRBJ2-7	-	TRBD2
CAISEFLWGESSYEQYF	TGTGCCATCAGTGAGTTCTTGTGGGGGGAGAGCTCCTACGAGCAGTACTTC	TRBV10-3	TRBJ2-7	-	-
CASSPWTGDAYGYTF	TGTGCCAGCAGCCCCTGGACAGGGGACGCCTATGGCTACACCTTC	TRBV7-2	TRBJ1-2	-	TRBD1
CASGSPGESTEAFF	TGTGCTAGTGGTAGTCCAGGGGAATCCACTGAAGCTTTCTTT	TRBV12-5	TRBJ1-1	-	-
CASSLQGLGDTQYF	TGCGCCAGCAGCTTGCAGGGGCTGGGAGATACGCAGTATTTT	TRBV5-1	TRBJ2-3	few	-
CASTLAGSWEQYF	TGCGCCAGCACACTAGCGGGGTCCTGGGAGCAGTACTTC	TRBV5-1	TRBJ2-7	-	TRBD2
CSAAAGTASTDTQYF	TGCAGCGCCGCAGCCGGGACAGCTAGCACAGATACGCAGTATTTT	TRBV29-1	TRBJ2-3	-	TRBD1
CASSPGVNRGGNEKLFF	TGCGCCAGCAGCCCCGGGGTGAACAGGGGCGGTAATGAAAAACTGTTTTTT	TRBV5-1	TRBJ1-4	-	TRBD1
CASGGSAVNGYTF	TGTGCCAGCGGAGGGAGCGCGGTGAATGGCTACACCTTC	TRBV2	TRBJ1-2	-	-
CASSLSFRQGLGDQPQHF	TGTGCCAGCAGTTTATCGTTCCGACAGGGCTTAGGGGATCAGCCCCAGCATTTT	TRBV27	TRBJ1-5	-	TRBD1
CASSLDGYGYTF	TGTGCCAGCAGCTTGGACGGCTATGGCTACACCTTC	TRBV5-8	TRBJ1-2	-	-